This T cell receptor beta chain comes out of a study of T cells in Graves' hyperthyroidism and ophthalmopathy. Study background: The blood sample was taken at first diagnosis, before treatment began. Findings of the study overall: Most thyroid-expanded clonotypes above 0.001 were also found in blood.

With V trimmed by 0 bases and J by 7 bases, 7 bases remained unmatched. CDR1 is MGHRA and CDR2 is YSYEKL in the germline V gene. The length of the CDR3 is 17 residues. This clonotype was recorded a few times. What it recognizes is unknown. Ophthalmopathy cases met thresholds of Clinical Activity Score at least 3, NOSPECS grade at least 4 and duration under 3 months. The CDR3 regions of TCR beta were amplified from RNA transcripts. First-round RT-PCR targeting the TCR CDR3 was performed with the HTBI primer set. TCRdb ran MiXCR on the multiplex PCR reads and lists one entry per CDR3 protein. Among nearly 600,000 distinct CDR3 sequences listed, 14% were seen once.

Sequencing was done on a sample of blood. The chain carries TRBV4-1 and TRBJ2-1; 12 nucleotides align to TRBD2. The receptor's source is a young woman with Graves' ophthalmopathy. CDR3 amino acids: CASSQDRLAGDSNEQFF. CDR3 bases: TGCGCCAGCAGCCAAGATAGACTAGCGGGAGACTCTAATGAGCAGTTCTTC.